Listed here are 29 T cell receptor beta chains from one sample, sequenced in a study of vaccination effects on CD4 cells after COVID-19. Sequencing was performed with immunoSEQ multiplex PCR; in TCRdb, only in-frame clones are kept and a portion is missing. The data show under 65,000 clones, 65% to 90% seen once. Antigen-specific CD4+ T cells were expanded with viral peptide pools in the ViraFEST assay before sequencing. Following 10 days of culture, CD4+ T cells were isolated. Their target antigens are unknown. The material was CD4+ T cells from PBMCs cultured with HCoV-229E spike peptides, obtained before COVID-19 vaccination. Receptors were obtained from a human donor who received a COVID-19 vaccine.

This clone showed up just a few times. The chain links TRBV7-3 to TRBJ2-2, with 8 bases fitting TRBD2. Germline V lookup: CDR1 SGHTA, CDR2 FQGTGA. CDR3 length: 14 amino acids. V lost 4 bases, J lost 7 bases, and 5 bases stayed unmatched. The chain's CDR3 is CASSSRGDGGELFF. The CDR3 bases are TGTGCCAGCAGCTCGCGGGGGGACGGCGGGGAGCTGTTTTTT.

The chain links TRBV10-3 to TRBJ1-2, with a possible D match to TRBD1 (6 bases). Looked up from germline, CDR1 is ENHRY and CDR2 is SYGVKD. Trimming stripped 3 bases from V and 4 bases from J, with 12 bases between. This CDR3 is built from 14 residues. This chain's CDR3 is CAISDGGGGYGYTF. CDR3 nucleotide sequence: TGTGCCATCAGTGATGGAGGGGGGGGCTATGGCTACACCTTC.

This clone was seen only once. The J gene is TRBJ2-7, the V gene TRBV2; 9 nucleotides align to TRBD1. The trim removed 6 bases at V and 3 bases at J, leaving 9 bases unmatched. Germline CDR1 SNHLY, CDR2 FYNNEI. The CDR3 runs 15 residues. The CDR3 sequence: CASRRGQGDFYEQYV. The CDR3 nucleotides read TGTGCCAGCAGGCGGGGACAGGGAGACTTCTACGAGCAGTACGTC.

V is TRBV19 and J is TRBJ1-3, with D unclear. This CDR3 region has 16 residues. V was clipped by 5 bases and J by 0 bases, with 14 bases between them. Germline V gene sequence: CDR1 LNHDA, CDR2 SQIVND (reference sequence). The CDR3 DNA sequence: TGTGCCAGTAGTTTTTTGACGTCGAGCTCTGGAAACACCATATATTTT. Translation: CASSFLTSSSGNTIYF.

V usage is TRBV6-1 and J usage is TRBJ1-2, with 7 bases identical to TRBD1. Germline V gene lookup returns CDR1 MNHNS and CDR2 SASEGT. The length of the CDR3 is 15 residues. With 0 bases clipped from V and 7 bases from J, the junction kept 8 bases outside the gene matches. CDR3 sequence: CASSEAKTGSVGYTF. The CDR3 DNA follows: TGTGCCAGCAGTGAAGCTAAGACAGGGTCGGTTGGCTACACCTTC.

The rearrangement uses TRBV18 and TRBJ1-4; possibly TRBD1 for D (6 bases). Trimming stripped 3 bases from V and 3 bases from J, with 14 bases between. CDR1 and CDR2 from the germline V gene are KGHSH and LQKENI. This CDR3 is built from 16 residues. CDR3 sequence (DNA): TGTGCCAGCTCACCTACTATGACAGGTGCTAATGAAAAACTGTTTTTT. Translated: CASSPTMTGANEKLFF.

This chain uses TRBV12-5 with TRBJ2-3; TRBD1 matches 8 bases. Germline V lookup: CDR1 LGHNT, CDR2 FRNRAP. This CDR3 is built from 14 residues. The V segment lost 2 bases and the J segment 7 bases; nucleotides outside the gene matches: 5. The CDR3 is CASGLQGAGNTQYF. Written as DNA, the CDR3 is TGTGCTAGTGGTTTGCAGGGGGCGGGTAATACGCAGTATTTT.

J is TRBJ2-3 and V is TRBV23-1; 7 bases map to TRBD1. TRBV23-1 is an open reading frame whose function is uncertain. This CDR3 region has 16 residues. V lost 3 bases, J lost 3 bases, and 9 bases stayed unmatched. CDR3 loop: CASSQRSGTETDTQYF. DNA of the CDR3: TGCGCCAGCAGTCAGCGATCCGGGACAGAGACAGATACGCAGTATTTT.

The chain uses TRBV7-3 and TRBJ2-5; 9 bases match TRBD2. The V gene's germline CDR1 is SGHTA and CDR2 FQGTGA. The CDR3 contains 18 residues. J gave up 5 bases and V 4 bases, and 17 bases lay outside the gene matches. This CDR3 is CASSSSGRASGGFETQYF. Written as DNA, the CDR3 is TGTGCCAGCAGCTCCTCGGGTCGGGCAAGCGGGGGGTTCGAGACCCAGTACTTC.

In DNA, the CDR3 is TGCGCCAGTCGACTAGCGGGGGGGCTCTACCAAGAGACCCAGTACTTC. Its protein is CASRLAGGLYQETQYF. V and J are TRBV10-2 and TRBJ2-5, with 14 bases identical to TRBD2. This CDR3 is built from 16 residues. CDR1 is WSHSY, CDR2 SAAADI, per germline. Trimming took 9 bases from V and 0 from J; bases not matched to a gene: 6.

This CDR3 is CASSEALPDEQFF. CDR3 DNA sequence: TGTGCCAGCAGTGAAGCCCTCCCGGATGAGCAGTTCTTC. The chain couples TRBV6-1 to TRBJ2-1; no clear D gene. There are 13 residues in the CDR3. V dropped 0 bases and J dropped 8 bases, with 8 bases sitting between them. Germline values: CDR1 MNHNS, CDR2 SASEGT.

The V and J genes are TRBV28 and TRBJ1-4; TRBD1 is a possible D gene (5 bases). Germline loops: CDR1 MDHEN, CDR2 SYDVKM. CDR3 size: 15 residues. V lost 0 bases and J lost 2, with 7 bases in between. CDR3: CASSLWGGTNEKLFF. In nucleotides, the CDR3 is TGTGCCAGCAGTTTATGGGGGGGTACTAATGAAAAACTGTTTTTT.

The CDR3 loop reads CASSLLGGSGANVLTF. In DNA, the CDR3 is TGTGCCAGCAGTTTACTCGGGGGCTCTGGGGCCAACGTCCTGACTTTC. This chain links TRBV28 with TRBJ2-6, with D possibly TRBD2 on 6 matching bases. This CDR3 is built from 16 residues. Trimming took 2 bases from V and 0 from J, leaving 8 bases between them. Germline V gene data show CDR1 as MDHEN and CDR2 as SYDVKM.

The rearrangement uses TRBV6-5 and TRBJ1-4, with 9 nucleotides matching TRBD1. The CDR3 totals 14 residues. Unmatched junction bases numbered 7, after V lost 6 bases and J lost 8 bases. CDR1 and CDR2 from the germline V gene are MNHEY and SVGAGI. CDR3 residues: CASRPGQGREKLFF. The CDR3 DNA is TGTGCCAGCAGACCGGGACAGGGAAGGGAAAAACTGTTTTTT.

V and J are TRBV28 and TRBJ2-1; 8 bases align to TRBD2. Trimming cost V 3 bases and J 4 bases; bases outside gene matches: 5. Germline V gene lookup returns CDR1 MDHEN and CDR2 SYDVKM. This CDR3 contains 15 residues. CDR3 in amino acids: CASSFARGGYNEQFF. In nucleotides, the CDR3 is TGTGCCAGCAGTTTTGCACGGGGGGGGTACAATGAGCAGTTCTTC.

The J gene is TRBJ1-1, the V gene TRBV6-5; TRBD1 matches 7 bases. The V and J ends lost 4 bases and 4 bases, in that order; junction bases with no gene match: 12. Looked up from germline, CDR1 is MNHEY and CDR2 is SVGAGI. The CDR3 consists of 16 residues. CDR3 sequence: CASSSSGTAVRTEAFF. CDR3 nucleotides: TGTGCCAGCAGTTCCTCCGGGACAGCGGTCCGCACTGAAGCTTTCTTT.

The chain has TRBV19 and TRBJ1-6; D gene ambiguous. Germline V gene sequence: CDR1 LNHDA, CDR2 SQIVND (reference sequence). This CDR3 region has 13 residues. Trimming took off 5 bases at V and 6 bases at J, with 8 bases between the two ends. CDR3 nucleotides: TGTGCCAGTAGTCGGACGGGTAATTCACCCCTCCACTTT. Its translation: CASSRTGNSPLHF.

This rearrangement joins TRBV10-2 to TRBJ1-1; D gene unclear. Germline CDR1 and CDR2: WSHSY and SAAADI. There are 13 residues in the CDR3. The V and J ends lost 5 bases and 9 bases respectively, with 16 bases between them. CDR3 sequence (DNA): TGCGCCAGCAGTTTAGAATCGGTAGTCAAAGCTTTCTTT. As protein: CASSLESVVKAFF.

CDR3 sequence (DNA): TGTGCCAGCAGTTCGCCTAGCGGGGCTAGCACAGATACGCAGTATTTT. Translating gives CASSSPSGASTDTQYF. The chain couples TRBV28 to TRBJ2-3; TRBD2 agrees at 9 bases. This CDR3 is built from 16 residues. Trimming at V came to 4 bases and at J to 0 bases, leaving 5 bases not matched to a gene. Germline V CDR1 and CDR2: MDHEN, SYDVKM. Full variable domain (missing parts from reference TRBV28 and TRBJ2-3): DVKVTQSSRYLVKRTGEKVFLECVQDMDHENMFWYRQDPGLGLRLIYFSYDVKMKEKGDIPEGYSVSREKKERFSLILESASTNQTSMYLCASSSPSGASTDTQYFGPGTRLTVL.

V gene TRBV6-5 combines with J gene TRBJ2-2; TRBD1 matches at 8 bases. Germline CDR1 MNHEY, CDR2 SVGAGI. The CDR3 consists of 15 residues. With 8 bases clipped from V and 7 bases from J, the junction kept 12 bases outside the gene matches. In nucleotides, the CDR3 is TGTGCCAGCCCCGCCGACAGGGGAAGTGGCGGGGAGCTGTTTTTT. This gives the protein CASPADRGSGGELFF.

CDR3 residues: CATGSSLTAYEQFF. In DNA, the CDR3 is TGTGCCACCGGGTCGAGTCTTACTGCTTATGAGCAGTTCTTC. V usage is TRBV24-1 and J usage is TRBJ2-1; D is undetermined. The germline V gene has CDR1 KGHDR and CDR2 SFDVKD. V lost 9 bases and J lost 8, with 19 bases in between. The CDR3 runs 14 residues.

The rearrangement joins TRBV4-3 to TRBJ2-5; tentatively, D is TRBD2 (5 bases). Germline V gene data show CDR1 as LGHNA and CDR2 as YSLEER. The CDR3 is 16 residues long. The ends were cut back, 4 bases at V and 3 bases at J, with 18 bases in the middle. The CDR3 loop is CASSPEAEVEEETQYF. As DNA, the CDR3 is TGCGCCAGCAGCCCCGAGGCGGAGGTAGAGGAAGAGACCCAGTACTTC.

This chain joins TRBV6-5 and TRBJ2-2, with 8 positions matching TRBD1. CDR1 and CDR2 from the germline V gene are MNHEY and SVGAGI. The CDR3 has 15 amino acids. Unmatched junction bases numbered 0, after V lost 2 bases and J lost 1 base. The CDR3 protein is CASSYGTGNTGELFF. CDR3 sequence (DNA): TGTGCCAGCAGTTACGGGACAGGGAACACCGGGGAGCTGTTTTTT.

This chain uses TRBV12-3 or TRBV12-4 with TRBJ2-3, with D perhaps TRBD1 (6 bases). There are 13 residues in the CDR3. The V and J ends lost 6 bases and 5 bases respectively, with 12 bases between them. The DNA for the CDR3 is TGTGCCAGCAGACCCACAGGGATAGATACGCAGTATTTT. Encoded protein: CASRPTGIDTQYF.

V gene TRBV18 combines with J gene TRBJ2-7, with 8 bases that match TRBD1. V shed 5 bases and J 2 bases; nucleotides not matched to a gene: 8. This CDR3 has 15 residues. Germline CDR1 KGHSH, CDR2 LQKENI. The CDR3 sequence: CASSLTGERTYEQYV. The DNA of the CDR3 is TGTGCCAGCTCATTGACAGGGGAGAGGACCTACGAGCAGTACGTC.

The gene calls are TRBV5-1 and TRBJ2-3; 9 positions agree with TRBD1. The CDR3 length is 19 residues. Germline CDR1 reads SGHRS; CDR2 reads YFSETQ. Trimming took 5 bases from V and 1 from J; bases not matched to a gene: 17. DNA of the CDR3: TGCGCCAGCAGTGGGGGATTGGGGACAGGGAACCTCGGCACAGATACGCAGTATTTT. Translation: CASSGGLGTGNLGTDTQYF.

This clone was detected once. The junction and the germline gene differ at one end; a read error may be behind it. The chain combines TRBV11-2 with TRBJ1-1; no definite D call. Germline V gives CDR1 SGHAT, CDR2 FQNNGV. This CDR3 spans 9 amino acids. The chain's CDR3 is CASSLEAFF. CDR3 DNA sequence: TGTGCCAGCAGTTTAGAAGCTTTCTTT.

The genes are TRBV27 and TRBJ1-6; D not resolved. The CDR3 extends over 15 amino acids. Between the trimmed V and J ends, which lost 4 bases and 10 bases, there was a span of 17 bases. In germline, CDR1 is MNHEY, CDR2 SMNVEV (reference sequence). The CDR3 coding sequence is TGTGCCAGCAGTTCAAGAGGAGGTCTTGGCTCACCCCTCCACTTT. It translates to CASSSRGGLGSPLHF.

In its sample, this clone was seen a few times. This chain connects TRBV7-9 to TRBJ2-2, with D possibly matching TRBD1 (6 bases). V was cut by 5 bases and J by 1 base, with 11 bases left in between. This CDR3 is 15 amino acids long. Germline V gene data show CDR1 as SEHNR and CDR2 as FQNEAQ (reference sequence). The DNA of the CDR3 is TGTGCCAGCAGCCGGACAGCGTTGAACACCGGGGAGCTGTTTTTT. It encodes CASSRTALNTGELFF.